What follows are 11 T cell receptor beta chains derived from one specimen sequenced in a study of control samples from healthy donors and cancer patients. Measured with immunoSEQ multiplex PCR; TCRdb has only the in-frame clones, and not every one. The table records around 190,000 clones, just over 90% of them present only once. The sample taken for sequencing was blood. The source is a man aged 30-40 years in good health.

V gene TRBV27 combines with J gene TRBJ2-7, with a weak D call TRBD1 (6 bases). This CDR3 comprises 15 residues. V was shortened by 0 bases and J by 3 bases, with 12 bases between the two germline ends. Per germline, CDR1 MNHEY and CDR2 SMNVEV (reference sequence). As DNA, the CDR3 is TGTGCCAGCAGTTTATCGGTGGTAGGGGGCTACGAGCAGTACTTC. Its protein is CASSLSVVGGYEQYF.

The V gene is TRBV7-6, the J gene TRBJ1-2; TRBD1 matches 9 bases. CDR3 length: 17 residues. Germline trimming cut 4 bases from V and 4 bases from J; bases unmatched to any gene: 13. From germline, CDR1 is SGHVS and CDR2 FNYEAQ. The CDR3 loop reads CASSSKTGTGNGYGYTF. The CDR3 DNA sequence: TGTGCCAGCAGCTCGAAGACCGGGACAGGGAATGGCTATGGCTACACCTTC.

This rearrangement joins TRBV7-9 to TRBJ1-1, with D unclear. Trimming shortened V by 1 base and J by 10 bases, and 4 bases separated the two germline ends. CDR3 length equals 10 residues. Germline CDR1 is SEHNR and CDR2 is FQNEAQ (reference sequence). The CDR3 here is CASSLGVAFF. The CDR3 nucleotides read TGTGCCAGCAGCTTAGGGGTAGCTTTCTTT.

The chain uses TRBV4-1 and TRBJ2-1; D possibly corresponds to TRBD1 (5 bases). The V gene lost 3 bases and the J gene lost 5 bases, with 20 bases spanning the gap. Germline CDR1 MGHRA, CDR2 YSYEKL. The length of the CDR3 is 17 residues. For the CDR3, the DNA is TGCGCCAGCAGCCATAGCCCAACGGTAGGGGATAACAATGAGCAGTTCTTC. Amino acid sequence: CASSHSPTVGDNNEQFF.

J is TRBJ2-1 and V is TRBV24-1; D tentatively fits TRBD1 or TRBD2 (5 bases each). V was pared by 0 bases and J by 0 bases, with 17 bases between. This CDR3 contains 19 residues. From germline, CDR1 is KGHDR and CDR2 SFDVKD. CDR3 DNA sequence: TGTGCCACCAGTGATTTGCCAGGGAAGGGGAGTAGCTCCTACAATGAGCAGTTCTTC. This encodes CATSDLPGKGSSSYNEQFF.

The chain has TRBV5-6 and TRBJ2-7; 8 bases are a match to TRBD2. Trimming cost V 3 bases and J 3 bases; bases outside gene matches: 14. In germline, CDR1 is SGHDT, CDR2 YYEEEE. This CDR3 contains 17 residues. The CDR3 nucleotides are TGTGCCAGCAGCTATAAACCTAGCGGGCGGAGGATCTACGAGCAGTACTTC. Translating it yields CASSYKPSGRRIYEQYF.

CDR3 sequence reads: CASSLVGTGYTF. The CDR3, as DNA: TGTGCCAGCAGCTTGGTTGGTACCGGCTACACCTTC. The chain has TRBV5-6 and TRBJ1-2; D is ambiguous. Germline lookup yields CDR1 SGHDT and CDR2 YYEEEE. The CDR3 sequence is 12 residues long. V was clipped by 0 bases and J by 8 bases, with 8 bases between them.

The CDR3 is CASSQDSGVSSYNEQFF. CDR3 in DNA: TGCGCCAGCAGCCAAGATTCCGGGGTGAGCTCCTACAATGAGCAGTTCTTC. The chain is built from TRBV4-3 and TRBJ2-1, with D tentatively TRBD2 (5 bases). CDR1 LGHNA and CDR2 YSLEER come from the germline V gene. Trimming pared 0 bases from V and 0 bases from J, leaving 12 bases between. The CDR3 spans 17 residues.

This chain connects TRBV5-4 to TRBJ2-5; no clear D. Trimming pared 3 bases from V and 5 bases from J, leaving 14 bases between. The CDR3 loop spans 14 amino acids. Germline V CDR1 and CDR2: SGHNT, YYREEE (reference sequence). CDR3 sequence (DNA): TGTGCCAGCAGCTGGGCTGCCAGTCGGGAGACCCAGTACTTC. Translation: CASSWAASRETQYF.

The chain has TRBV10-1 and TRBJ1-2; the D gene is possibly TRBD1 (6 bases). Trimming took 6 bases from V and 2 from J, leaving 25 bases between them. The CDR3 extends over 18 amino acids. The germline gives CDR1 WNHNN, CDR2 SYGVQD (reference sequence). The CDR3 reads CASSIGLIAGDENYGYTF. The CDR3 region has the DNA TGCGCCAGCAGCATAGGATTAATAGCAGGGGATGAGAACTATGGCTACACCTTC.

The chain recombines TRBV6-5 with TRBJ1-1, with 8 bases matching TRBD1. The CDR3 spans 14 residues. Germline loops: CDR1 MNHEY, CDR2 SVGAGI. V gave up 7 bases and J gave up 1 base; unmatched junction bases: 5. This CDR3 is CASTQGQENTEAFF. DNA of the CDR3: TGTGCCAGCACCCAGGGACAGGAGAACACTGAAGCTTTCTTT.